These 7 T cell receptor beta chains were sequenced from one sample in a study of T cells in Graves' hyperthyroidism and ophthalmopathy. Using RNA transcripts as the source, TCR beta CDR3 regions were amplified. HTBI primers were used for first-round RT-PCR of the TCR CDR3. TCRdb processed the multiplex PCR reads anew with MiXCR; each CDR3 protein has one entry. The table records a few hundred thousand distinct CDR3 sequences, approximately 15% of them present only once. Sequencing was performed on blood. These TCRs come from a woman under 30 with Graves' hyperthyroidism that later progressed to Graves' ophthalmopathy.

This clonotype appeared many times. V and J are TRBV14 and TRBJ2-7; TRBD1 matches at 9 bases. The CDR3 covers 13 residues. Losses at the gene ends were 6 bases for V and 5 bases for J; bases not matched to a gene: 5. The germline CDR1 and CDR2 sequences are SGHDN and FVKESK. In nucleotides, the CDR3 is TGTGCCAGCAGGGGGACAGGGCCCAACGAGCAGTACTTC. The encoded protein is CASRGTGPNEQYF.

This clonotype appeared many times. This chain connects TRBV27 to TRBJ2-1; the D gene is possibly TRBD1 (5 bases). Germline CDR1 MNHEY, CDR2 SMNVEV (reference sequence). This CDR3 region has 13 residues. Trimming cost V 8 bases and J 3 bases, with 11 bases left between them. This CDR3 reads CASGKGNYNEQFF. CDR3 nucleotide sequence: TGTGCCAGCGGGAAGGGGAACTACAATGAGCAGTTCTTC.

As concerns this clonotype: An end of the junction differs from the germline gene, which may be a read error. The chain employs TRBV28 and TRBJ1-2; D is ambiguous. This CDR3 is 14 amino acids long. In germline, CDR1 is MDHEN, CDR2 SYDVKM. Here the CDR3 reads CASSQDSGFLGYTF. The CDR3 DNA sequence: TGCGCCAGCAGCCAAGATTCAGGCTTCCTCGGCTACACCTTC.

This clonotype has a count of ten or more. The chain recombines TRBV29-1 with TRBJ1-1, with D tentatively TRBD1 (6 bases). Trimming cost V 6 bases and J 3 bases, with 20 bases left between them. Germline CDR1 reads SQVTM; CDR2 reads ANQGSEA. The CDR3 has 15 amino acids. The CDR3 loop reads CSVETQGIRYTEAFF. DNA of the CDR3: TGCAGCGTCGAAACACAGGGCATAAGGTACACTGAAGCTTTCTTT.

The table lists this clonotype with many counts. The J gene is TRBJ2-1, the V gene TRBV6-2 or TRBV6-3, with TRBD2 matching 8 bases. The germline gives CDR1 MNHEY, CDR2 SVGEGT. The CDR3 consists of 13 residues. V gave up 6 bases and J gave up 8 bases; unmatched junction bases: 6. DNA for the CDR3: TGTGCCAGCAGGCAGAGCGGGAGCGATGAGCAGTTCTTC. Its protein product is CASRQSGSDEQFF.

This clonotype showed up just a few times. J is TRBJ1-4 and V is TRBV20-1, with D possibly being TRBD1 (5 bases). The V gene's germline CDR1 is DFQATT and CDR2 SNEGSKA (reference sequence). V was shortened by 6 bases and J by 8 bases, with 22 bases between the two germline ends. The CDR3 is 15 residues long. In DNA, the CDR3 is TGCAGTGCCTCCCAGCGTCTAGGGGTTGGGGAAAAACTGTTTTTT. As protein: CSASQRLGVGEKLFF.

This clonotype was counted ten times or more. The rearrangement joins TRBV28 to TRBJ2-2; 7 bases fit TRBD1. V dropped 6 bases and J dropped 6; count of bases not matched to a gene: 10. Germline-derived CDR1 and CDR2 are MDHEN and SYDVKM. The CDR3 sequence is 15 residues long. The CDR3 DNA follows: TGTGCCAGCAGCTTAAGAGGACAGGTTTCCGGGGAGCTGTTTTTT. Its translation is CASSLRGQVSGELFF.